This TCR beta chain was captured in a study of blood T cell repertoires in COVID-19. The CDR3 is 15 amino acids. Germline trimming cut 6 bases from V and 2 bases from J; bases unmatched to any gene: 4. Germline CDR1 reads MNHEY; CDR2 reads SVGAGI. Assay used: immunoSEQ multiplex PCR; TCRdb lists only in-frame clones, some missing. The table has 100,000 or so clones, over 80% seen once. V is TRBV6-5 and J is TRBJ2-7, with 13 bases that match TRBD2. The clonotype was recovered from a man in his fifties with active COVID-19. Sequencing input: peripheral blood. CDR3 in DNA: TGTGCCAGCAGCCGGGGACTAGCGGGACCCTACGAGCAGTACTTC. Its protein is CASSRGLAGPYEQYF.